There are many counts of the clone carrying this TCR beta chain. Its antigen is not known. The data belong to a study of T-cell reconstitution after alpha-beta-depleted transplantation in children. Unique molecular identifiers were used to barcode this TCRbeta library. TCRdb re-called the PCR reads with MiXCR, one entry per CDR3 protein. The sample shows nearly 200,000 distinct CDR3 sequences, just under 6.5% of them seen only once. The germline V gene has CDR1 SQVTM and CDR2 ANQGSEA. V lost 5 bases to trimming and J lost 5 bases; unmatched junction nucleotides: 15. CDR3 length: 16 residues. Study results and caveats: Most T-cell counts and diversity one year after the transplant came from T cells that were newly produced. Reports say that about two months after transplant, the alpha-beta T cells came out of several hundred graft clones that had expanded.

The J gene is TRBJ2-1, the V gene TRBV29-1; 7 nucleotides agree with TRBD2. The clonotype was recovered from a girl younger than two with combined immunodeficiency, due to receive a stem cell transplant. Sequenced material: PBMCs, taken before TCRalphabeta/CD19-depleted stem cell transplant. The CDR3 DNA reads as TGCAGCGTTAGAGGCAGGGAGGGTGTGGGGGACAATGAGCAGTTCTTC. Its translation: CSVRGREGVGDNEQFF.